This TCR beta chain is from a study of T cell responses to AZD1222 COVID-19 vaccine. Findings and limits, study-wide: Within unmutated variant regions lay the reported targets of nearly half of spike-specific TCRs. Clonal diversity may have been underestimated in mostly white British donors. Spike-wide vaccine-associated CD4 TCRs dominated at 160-218 and 743-854. Spike-specific TCR depth and breadth grew after two AZD1222 doses.

CDR3 size: 12 residues. Germline-derived CDR1 and CDR2 are GTSNPN and SVGIG (reference sequence). With 0 bases removed from V and 3 bases from J, the gap between germline ends came to 6 bases. Assay: immunoSEQ multiplex PCR; the TCRdb copy retains only in-frame clones and omits some. The sample records more than 70,000 clones, approximately 88% being singletons. As to this clone: Its antigen is still unknown.

This TCR came from an adult in good health. Sequenced here: peripheral blood, sampled on day 0 of AZD1222 vaccination. V and J are TRBV30 and TRBJ2-7; D gene ambiguous. The CDR3 loop is CAWSVSIYEQYF. The CDR3 DNA reads TGTGCCTGGAGTGTGTCCATCTACGAGCAGTACTTC. The variable domain in full, completed from reference TRBV30 and TRBJ2-7, reads SQTIHQWPATLVQPVGSPLSLECTVEGTSNPNLYWYRQAAGRGLQLLFYSVGIGQISSEVPQNLSASRPQDRQFILSSKKLLLSDSGFYLCAWSVSIYEQYFGPGTRLTVT.